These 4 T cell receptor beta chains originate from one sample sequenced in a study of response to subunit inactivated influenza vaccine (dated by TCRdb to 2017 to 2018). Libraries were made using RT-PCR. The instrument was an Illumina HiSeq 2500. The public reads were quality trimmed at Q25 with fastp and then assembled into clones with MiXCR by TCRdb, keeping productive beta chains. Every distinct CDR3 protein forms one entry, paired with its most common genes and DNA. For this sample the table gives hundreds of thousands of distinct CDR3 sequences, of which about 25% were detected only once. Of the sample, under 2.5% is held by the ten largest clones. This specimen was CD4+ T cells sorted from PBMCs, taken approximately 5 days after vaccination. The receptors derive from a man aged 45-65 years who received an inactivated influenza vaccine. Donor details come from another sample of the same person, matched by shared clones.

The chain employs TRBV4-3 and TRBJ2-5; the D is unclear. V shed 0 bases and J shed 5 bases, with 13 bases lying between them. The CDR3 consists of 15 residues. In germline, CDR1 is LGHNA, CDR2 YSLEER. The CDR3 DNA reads TGCGCCAGCAGCCAAGATCAAGTTAGCTTGGAGACCCAGTACTTC. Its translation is CASSQDQVSLETQYF.

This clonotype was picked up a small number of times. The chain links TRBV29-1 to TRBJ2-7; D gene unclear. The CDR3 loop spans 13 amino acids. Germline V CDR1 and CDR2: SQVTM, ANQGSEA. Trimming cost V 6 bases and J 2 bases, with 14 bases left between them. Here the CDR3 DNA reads TGCAGCGTCGGACGATCTGGAGCCTACGAGCAGTACTTC. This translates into CSVGRSGAYEQYF.

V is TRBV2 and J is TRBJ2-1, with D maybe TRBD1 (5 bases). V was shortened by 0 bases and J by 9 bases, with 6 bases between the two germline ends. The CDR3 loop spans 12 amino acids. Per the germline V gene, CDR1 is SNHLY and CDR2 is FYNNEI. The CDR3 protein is CASSEAQGEQFF. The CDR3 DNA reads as TGTGCCAGCAGTGAAGCGCAGGGTGAGCAGTTCTTC.

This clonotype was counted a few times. CDR3 in amino acids: CASRFGQGMENEKLFF. The CDR3 DNA reads as TGTGCCAGCAGATTTGGACAGGGCATGGAAAATGAAAAACTGTTTTTT. The chain employs TRBV5-5 and TRBJ1-4; 8 positions match TRBD1. The CDR3 totals 16 residues. The germline gives CDR1 SGHKS, CDR2 YYEKEE (reference sequence). V shed 5 bases, J shed 5 bases, and the junction held 11 bases outside the gene matches. Variable domain in full (rest from reference TRBV5-5 and TRBJ1-4): DAGVTQSPTHLIKTRGQQVTLRCSPISGHKSVSWYQQVLGQGPQFIFQYYEKEERGRGNFPDRFSARQFPNYSSELNVNALLLGDSALYLCASRFGQGMENEKLFFGSGTQLSVL.